The rows below give T cell receptor beta chains drawn from one sample of a study of cytomegalovirus exposure and HLA in healthy donors. Clones were read by immunoSEQ multiplex PCR, and TCRdb kept only the in-frame ones, dropping some. This table holds about 160,000 clones, roughly 83% found once. The specimen sequenced was PBMCs. The receptors here all came from a man aged 25-40 years in good health and CMV-seronegative. Each CDR3 is given with its conserved first and last residue. D genes are given only for firm matches. Size values are once, few and many counts, or a class for expanded clones, and some rows have none.

J gene: TRBJ1-2; D gene: -; clone size: once; V gene: TRBV11-2; CDR3 DNA: TGTGCCAGCAGTCCAGCGGGTTATGGCTACACCTTC; CDR3 protein: CASSPAGYGYTF
J gene: TRBJ2-1; D gene: -; clone size: -; V gene: TRBV11-3; CDR3 DNA: TGTGCCAGCAGCTTAGGGACAGATCCTTATTTCGGCAATGAGCAGTTCTTC; CDR3 protein: CASSLGTDPYFGNEQFF
J gene: TRBJ1-2; D gene: TRBD1; clone size: -; V gene: TRBV7-2; CDR3 DNA: TGTGCCAGCCGTAGACAGGGGCAGAACTATGGCTACACCTTC; CDR3 protein: CASRRQGQNYGYTF
J gene: TRBJ2-5; D gene: TRBD2; clone size: -; V gene: TRBV4-1; CDR3 DNA: TGCGCCAGCAGCCAAGCCCTCGGACTAGCGGGGGGGGGTCAAGAGACCCAGTACTTC; CDR3 protein: CASSQALGLAGGGQETQYF
J gene: TRBJ2-3; D gene: TRBD2; clone size: -; V gene: TRBV13; CDR3 DNA: TGTGCCAGCAGCTTAATCAGGGAGGGGAAAGATACGCAGTATTTT; CDR3 protein: CASSLIREGKDTQYF
J gene: TRBJ2-1; D gene: -; clone size: -; V gene: TRBV11-2; CDR3 DNA: TGTGCCAGCAGCTTCGGTGTATTAGGCGGTAATGAGCAGTTCTTC; CDR3 protein: CASSFGVLGGNEQFF
J gene: TRBJ1-4; D gene: -; clone size: -; V gene: TRBV27; CDR3 DNA: TGTGCCAGCAGACGAACAGGACAGCGTAATGAAAAACTGTTTTTT; CDR3 protein: CASRRTGQRNEKLFF
J gene: TRBJ2-7; D gene: -; clone size: few; V gene: TRBV4-1; CDR3 DNA: TGCGCCAGCAGCCAGTCACAGACACCATCCTACGAGCAGTACTTC; CDR3 protein: CASSQSQTPSYEQYF
J gene: TRBJ2-7; D gene: -; clone size: -; V gene: TRBV5-1; CDR3 DNA: TGCGCCAGCAGCTTGGCCGAGCTAGTCTCCTACGAGCAGTACTTC; CDR3 protein: CASSLAELVSYEQYF
J gene: TRBJ2-2; D gene: -; clone size: -; V gene: TRBV7-9; CDR3 DNA: TGTGCCAGCAGCCCCGCCGGGGAGCTGTTTTTT; CDR3 protein: CASSPAGELFF
J gene: TRBJ2-3; D gene: -; clone size: -; V gene: TRBV27; CDR3 DNA: TGTGCCAGCAGTCGGGTTAGCACAGATACGCAGTATTTT; CDR3 protein: CASSRVSTDTQYF
J gene: TRBJ1-1; D gene: -; clone size: -; V gene: TRBV29-1; CDR3 DNA: TGCAGCGTTGGCGTCTTGACAGGCACTGAAGCTTTCTTT; CDR3 protein: CSVGVLTGTEAFF
J gene: TRBJ2-7; D gene: TRBD1; clone size: -; V gene: TRBV9; CDR3 DNA: TGTGCCAGCAGCACAGGGACAGGGGACTTCTACGAGCAGTACTTC; CDR3 protein: CASSTGTGDFYEQYF
J gene: TRBJ2-5; D gene: TRBD1; clone size: once; V gene: TRBV10-3; CDR3 DNA: TGTGCCTCAAACAGGGGGCATTTAGAGACCCAGTACTTC; CDR3 protein: CASNRGHLETQYF
J gene: TRBJ1-5; D gene: -; clone size: few; V gene: TRBV28; CDR3 DNA: TGTGCCAGCACCACATCCCCAGGGGAACGGTCTTACAGCAATCAGCCCCAGCATTTT; CDR3 protein: CASTTSPGERSYSNQPQHF
J gene: TRBJ1-1; D gene: -; clone size: once; V gene: TRBV5-8; CDR3 DNA: TGTGCCAGCAGCTTTTGGCAGGGTGCCTTT; CDR3 protein: CASSFWQGAF
J gene: TRBJ2-1; D gene: TRBD2; clone size: -; V gene: TRBV4-3; CDR3 DNA: TGCGCCAGCAGCGGACTAGCGTTCAATGAGCAGTTCTTC; CDR3 protein: CASSGLAFNEQFF
J gene: TRBJ1-5; D gene: TRBD1; clone size: -; V gene: TRBV10-2; CDR3 DNA: TGCGCCAGCAGTGCCCACAGGGGGCTCAATCAGCCCCAGCATTTT; CDR3 protein: CASSAHRGLNQPQHF
J gene: TRBJ1-1; D gene: -; clone size: -; V gene: TRBV29-1; CDR3 DNA: TGCAGCGTTGCGGTCGACACTGAAGCTTTCTTT; CDR3 protein: CSVAVDTEAFF
J gene: TRBJ1-4; D gene: TRBD1; clone size: -; V gene: TRBV7-8; CDR3 DNA: TGTGCCAGCAGCTTAGCTCGTCACAGGGGGAATGAAAAACTGTTTTTT; CDR3 protein: CASSLARHRGNEKLFF
J gene: TRBJ2-1; D gene: TRBD2; clone size: -; V gene: TRBV5-4; CDR3 DNA: TGTGCCAGCAGGGTAGCGGGGGTATACAATGAGCAGTTCTTC; CDR3 protein: CASRVAGVYNEQFF
J gene: TRBJ2-1; D gene: -; clone size: -; V gene: TRBV30; CDR3 DNA: TGTGCCTGGAGCGGTAGCGGAGCCTACAATGAGCAGTTCTTC; CDR3 protein: CAWSGSGAYNEQFF
J gene: TRBJ2-3; D gene: TRBD2; clone size: -; V gene: TRBV4-2; CDR3 DNA: TGTGCCAGCAGTCGGCCTTCTGAAGCGGGGGAAGATACGCAGTATTTT; CDR3 protein: CASSRPSEAGEDTQYF
J gene: TRBJ2-4; D gene: -; clone size: -; V gene: TRBV5-4; CDR3 DNA: TGTGCCAGCAGCAACAACACGCCAGGGACCAAAAACATTCAGTACTTC; CDR3 protein: CASSNNTPGTKNIQYF
J gene: TRBJ2-1; D gene: TRBD2; clone size: -; V gene: TRBV5-8; CDR3 DNA: TGTGCCAGCAGCTTGGCTAGCGGGAGGTTAAGCTACAATGAGCAGTTCTTC; CDR3 protein: CASSLASGRLSYNEQFF
J gene: TRBJ2-3; D gene: TRBD2; clone size: -; V gene: TRBV11-2; CDR3 DNA: TGTGCCAGCAGTCGTCGACTAGCGGGTAGCACAGATACGCAGTATTTT; CDR3 protein: CASSRRLAGSTDTQYF
J gene: TRBJ2-7; D gene: -; clone size: -; V gene: TRBV25-1; CDR3 DNA: TGTGCCAGCAGTGAATATCCTAGCTACGAGCAGTACTTC; CDR3 protein: CASSEYPSYEQYF
J gene: TRBJ2-4; D gene: -; clone size: -; V gene: TRBV28; CDR3 DNA: TGTGCCAGCAGTTTACCAGGGGTGAACATTCAGTACTTC; CDR3 protein: CASSLPGVNIQYF
J gene: TRBJ1-1; D gene: -; clone size: -; V gene: TRBV4-1; CDR3 DNA: TGCGCCAGCAGCCAAGTACAGCTGAACACTGAAGCTTTCTTT; CDR3 protein: CASSQVQLNTEAFF
J gene: TRBJ2-7; D gene: TRBD1; clone size: -; V gene: TRBV9; CDR3 DNA: TGTGCCAGCAGCCCCCGTGTTGACAGGGGAGGCTCCTACGAGCAGTACTTC; CDR3 protein: CASSPRVDRGGSYEQYF
J gene: TRBJ1-5; D gene: -; clone size: -; V gene: TRBV7-9; CDR3 DNA: TGTGCCAGCAGCTTAGCGGGAGGAGAGGGCAATCAGCCCCAGCATTTT; CDR3 protein: CASSLAGGEGNQPQHF
J gene: TRBJ1-1; D gene: -; clone size: -; V gene: TRBV7-9; CDR3 DNA: TGTGCCAGCAGCTTAGGTAGGGGATGGCCTGAAGCTTTCTTT; CDR3 protein: CASSLGRGWPEAFF
J gene: TRBJ1-1; D gene: TRBD1; clone size: once; V gene: TRBV28; CDR3 DNA: TGTGCCAGCAGCCGGGACAGGGTTTTTACGAACACTGAAGCTTTCTTT; CDR3 protein: CASSRDRVFTNTEAFF
J gene: TRBJ1-1; D gene: -; clone size: -; V gene: TRBV19; CDR3 DNA: TGTGCCAGTAAAGCCCGGGGGGTTGACACTGAAGCTTTCTTT; CDR3 protein: CASKARGVDTEAFF
J gene: TRBJ2-2; D gene: -; clone size: -; V gene: TRBV6-5; CDR3 DNA: TGTGCCAGCAGTTACTCTTGGCTTGGACAGGGGGAGCTGTTTTTT; CDR3 protein: CASSYSWLGQGELFF
J gene: TRBJ2-5; D gene: TRBD2; clone size: -; V gene: TRBV7-9; CDR3 DNA: TGTGCCAGCAGTTCACCGGGACTAGCGGGGTTAAATCAAGAGACCCAGTACTTC; CDR3 protein: CASSSPGLAGLNQETQYF
J gene: TRBJ2-7; D gene: TRBD2; clone size: -; V gene: TRBV2; CDR3 DNA: TGTGCCAGCACCCGCGGACTAGCGGGGACCTACGAGCAGTACTTC; CDR3 protein: CASTRGLAGTYEQYF
J gene: TRBJ2-1; D gene: -; clone size: -; V gene: TRBV5-1; CDR3 DNA: TGCGCCAGCAGCTTGATCGCATCAGGGGCCGATGAGCAGTTCTTC; CDR3 protein: CASSLIASGADEQFF
J gene: TRBJ2-7; D gene: TRBD2; clone size: -; V gene: TRBV6-5; CDR3 DNA: TGTGCCAGCAATTCAGGCGGGGGCTCCTACGAGCAGTACTTC; CDR3 protein: CASNSGGGSYEQYF
J gene: TRBJ2-2; D gene: -; clone size: -; V gene: TRBV9; CDR3 DNA: TGTGCCAGCAGCGGGGAGGGGGGGGAAGGCCCGAACACCGGGGAGCTGTTTTTT; CDR3 protein: CASSGEGGEGPNTGELFF
J gene: TRBJ2-5; D gene: TRBD2; clone size: -; V gene: TRBV4-3; CDR3 DNA: TGCGCCAGCAGCCAAGATGTCTGGGGGGGGCAAGAGACCCAGTACTTC; CDR3 protein: CASSQDVWGGQETQYF
J gene: TRBJ2-3; D gene: TRBD2; clone size: -; V gene: TRBV7-6; CDR3 DNA: TGTGCCAGCAGCAGAAGCCAGCGGGGGTCAGATACGCAGTATTTT; CDR3 protein: CASSRSQRGSDTQYF
J gene: TRBJ2-7; D gene: -; clone size: -; V gene: TRBV7-2; CDR3 DNA: TGTGCCAGCAGCGAGGGGGTATACGAGCAGTACTTC; CDR3 protein: CASSEGVYEQYF
J gene: TRBJ1-5; D gene: TRBD1; clone size: few; V gene: TRBV6-4; CDR3 DNA: TGTGCCAGCAGTGACATCATGAAGGGACAGAATCAGCCCCAGCATTTT; CDR3 protein: CASSDIMKGQNQPQHF
J gene: TRBJ1-1; D gene: TRBD1; clone size: -; V gene: TRBV7-8; CDR3 DNA: TGTGCCAGCAGCTCCCACAGGGGCGAGGACACTGAAGCTTTCTTT; CDR3 protein: CASSSHRGEDTEAFF
J gene: TRBJ2-7; D gene: TRBD1; clone size: -; V gene: TRBV28; CDR3 DNA: TGTGCCAGCAGTGGCCGGGACAGGGGGACTTTATACGAGCAGTACTTC; CDR3 protein: CASSGRDRGTLYEQYF